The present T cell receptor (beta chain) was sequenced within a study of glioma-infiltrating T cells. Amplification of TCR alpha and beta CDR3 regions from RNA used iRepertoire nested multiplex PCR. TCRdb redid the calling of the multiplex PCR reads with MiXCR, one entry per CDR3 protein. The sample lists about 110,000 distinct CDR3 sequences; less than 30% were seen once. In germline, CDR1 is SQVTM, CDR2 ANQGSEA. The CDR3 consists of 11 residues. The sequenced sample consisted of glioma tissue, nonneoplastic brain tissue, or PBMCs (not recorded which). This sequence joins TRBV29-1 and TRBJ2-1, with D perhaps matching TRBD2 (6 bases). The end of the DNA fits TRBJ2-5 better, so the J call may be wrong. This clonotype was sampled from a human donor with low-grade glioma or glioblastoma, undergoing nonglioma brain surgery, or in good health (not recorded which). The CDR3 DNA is TGCAGCGTTTGGGGGGAAGAGACCCAGTACTTC. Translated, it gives CSVWGEETQYF.